The 20 T cell receptor beta chains reported below all come from one sample, sequenced in a study of blood T cells in healthy people across ages. A sample-barcoded 5' primer and a J-beta primer mix were used in a second PCR of roughly 7 to 11 cycles. TCRdb passed the 5' RACE reads through MiXCR, listing each CDR3 protein once. The sample consists of under 2 million distinct CDR3 sequences, about 31% of them appearing once. The specimen sequenced was blood. Every receptor here comes from a young woman in good health.

The V call is TRBV6-5, the J call TRBJ2-7; TRBD1 matches 7 bases. CDR3 length: 13 residues. The V and J ends lost 5 bases and 7 bases, in that order; junction bases with no gene match: 8. Germline CDR1 MNHEY, CDR2 SVGAGI. The CDR3 coding sequence is TGTGCCAGCAGTAGCAAGGGGGCCGGGGAGCAGTACTTC. Translation gives CASSSKGAGEQYF.

The chain uses TRBV18 and TRBJ2-3; no clear D. Germline CDR1 reads KGHSH; CDR2 reads LQKENI. The CDR3 has 17 residues. V was clipped by 1 base and J by 0 bases, with 14 bases between them. CDR3 in DNA: TGTGCCAGCTCACCACGGATATGGAGAGGTAGCACAGATACGCAGTATTTT. Translation gives CASSPRIWRGSTDTQYF. The complete variable domain, with remaining parts taken from reference TRBV18 and TRBJ2-3, reads NAGVMQNPRHLVRRRGQEARLRCSPMKGHSHVYWYRQLPEEGLKFMVYLQKENIIDESGMPKERFSAEFPKEGPSILRIQQVVRGDSAAYFCASSPRIWRGSTDTQYFGPGTRLTVL.

This chain uses TRBV12-3 or TRBV12-4 with TRBJ2-3; D call uncertain. Trimming stripped 0 bases from V and 13 bases from J, with 17 bases between. The CDR3 consists of 14 residues. CDR3 in DNA: TGTGCCAGCAGTTTAGCGTACCCCACAGATGCGGAGTATTTT. This sequence encodes CASSLAYPTDAEYF.

This chain connects TRBV27 to TRBJ2-7; weak D call: TRBD1 (6 bases). Looked up from germline, CDR1 is MNHEY and CDR2 is SMNVEV (reference sequence). This CDR3 contains 15 residues. The V end lost 6 bases, the J end lost 0 bases, and 15 bases lay between the germline ends. CDR3 in DNA: TGTGCCAGCAGAAGGACAGATAAGAGCTCCTACGAGCAGTACTTC. It encodes CASRRTDKSSYEQYF.

This clonotype was observed many times. The gene calls are TRBV4-1 and TRBJ1-2; D gene uncertain. Trimming pared 0 bases from V and 7 bases from J, leaving 6 bases between. Germline V gene lookup returns CDR1 MGHRA and CDR2 YSYEKL. CDR3 length: 12 residues. The CDR3 sequence: CASSQDDPGYTF. CDR3 DNA: TGCGCCAGCAGCCAAGATGATCCTGGCTACACCTTC.

This sequence joins TRBV15 and TRBJ2-2; D remains unclear. This CDR3 region has 14 residues. The V gene lost 3 bases and the J gene lost 3 bases, with 8 bases spanning the gap. Germline V CDR1 and CDR2: LNHNV, YYDKDF (reference sequence). CDR3 residues: CATSSGPYTGELFF. The DNA for the CDR3 is TGTGCCACCAGCAGCGGGCCATACACCGGGGAGCTGTTTTTT.

The V call is TRBV20-1, the J call TRBJ2-2; tentatively, D is TRBD1 (6 bases). Per the germline V gene, CDR1 is DFQATT and CDR2 is SNEGSKA (reference sequence). There are 13 residues in the CDR3. V dropped 5 bases and J dropped 1 base, with 8 bases sitting between them. CDR3 sequence reads: CSASTGNTGELFF. The DNA of the CDR3 is TGCAGTGCTTCGACAGGGAACACCGGGGAGCTGTTTTTT.

The chain couples TRBV20-1 to TRBJ2-1, with a possible D match to TRBD2 (5 bases). The CDR3 runs to 16 residues. V was shortened by 1 base and J by 10 bases, with 23 bases between the two germline ends. Per germline, CDR1 DFQATT and CDR2 SNEGSKA (reference sequence). The CDR3 reads CSARVAPGSSFREQFF. The CDR3 DNA reads TGCAGTGCTAGAGTGGCACCGGGGAGCTCCTTTCGGGAGCAGTTCTTC.

The chain combines TRBV20-1 with TRBJ2-1; weak D call: TRBD2 (6 bases). Germline CDR1 DFQATT, CDR2 SNEGSKA (reference sequence). This CDR3 has 14 amino acids. The V and J ends lost 6 bases and 7 bases respectively, with 19 bases between them. The DNA of the CDR3 is TGCAGTGCCCGGCCCGGGACTTTAGAAAATGAGCAGTTCTTC. As protein: CSARPGTLENEQFF.

This clonotype has a handful of counts. A much bigger clone sits one base away, suggesting this may be a read error. The chain couples TRBV5-1 to TRBJ2-7; TRBD1 matches 7 bases. Per germline, CDR1 SGHRS and CDR2 YFSETQ. V shed 4 bases and J 0 bases; nucleotides not matched to a gene: 7. The CDR3 length is 15 residues. The CDR3 protein is CASSLTGTDSYEQYF. The CDR3 DNA sequence: TGCGCCAGCAGCCTAACCGGGACAGACTCCTACGAGCAGTACTTC.

This chain connects TRBV10-3 to TRBJ2-1; D call uncertain. Per the germline V gene, CDR1 is ENHRY and CDR2 is SYGVKD. The length of the CDR3 is 11 residues. V dropped 2 bases and J dropped 14 bases, with 10 bases sitting between them. The chain's CDR3 is CAISEGVLEFF. The DNA for the CDR3 is TGTGCCATCAGTGAGGGCGTCTTGGAGTTCTTC.

This clonotype showed up many times. This sequence joins TRBV29-1 and TRBJ2-7, with D unresolved. Germline V CDR1 and CDR2: SQVTM, ANQGSEA. The CDR3 totals 14 residues. V lost 4 bases and J lost 1, with 14 bases in between. The DNA of the CDR3 is TGCAGCGTTGTGTACGCGTCCGAATCCTACGAGCAGTACTTC. As protein: CSVVYASESYEQYF.

The chain employs TRBV5-1 and TRBJ2-2; 8 bases line up with TRBD2. This CDR3 has 18 residues. Germline assignment: CDR1 SGHRS and CDR2 YFSETQ. V dropped 5 bases and J dropped 2; count of bases not matched to a gene: 14. The CDR3 nucleotides read TGCGCCAGCAGACTTAAAGTAGCTAGCGGGCCAAACACCGGGGAGCTGTTTTTT. Its translation is CASRLKVASGPNTGELFF.

This clonotype has only a few counts. This chain connects TRBV29-1 to TRBJ2-7; tentative D call: TRBD1 (6 bases). The germline gives CDR1 SQVTM, CDR2 ANQGSEA. Trimming pared 5 bases from V and 6 bases from J, leaving 20 bases between. CDR3 length: 14 residues. The CDR3 reads CSVSHGDNAREQYF. DNA of the CDR3: TGCAGCGTTTCTCACGGGGACAACGCGCGCGAGCAGTACTTC.

The CDR3 DNA sequence: TGTGCCAGCACCAAGGGCCGAGGGGGCACAGATACGCAGTATTTT. Residues: CASTKGRGGTDTQYF. The V gene is TRBV7-9, the J gene TRBJ2-3; D may be TRBD1 or TRBD2 (5 bases each). CDR1 and CDR2 (germline): SEHNR, FQNEAQ (reference sequence). The CDR3 spans 15 residues. Trimming took off 7 bases at V and 1 base at J, with 15 bases between the two ends.

This clonotype came up a few times. The CDR3 loop reads CASSVETLHDTQYF. CDR3 nucleotides: TGTGCCAGCAGCGTAGAAACGCTCCACGATACGCAGTATTTT. V gene TRBV9 combines with J gene TRBJ2-3, with D unresolved. The CDR3 runs 14 residues. Germline assignment: CDR1 SGDLS and CDR2 YYNGEE. V lost 0 bases to trimming and J lost 6 bases, with 11 bases between them. Using reference TRBV9 and TRBJ2-3 for the parts outside the CDR3, the full variable domain is DSGVTQTPKHLITATGQRVTLRCSPRSGDLSVYWYQQSLDQGLQFLIQYYNGEERAKGNILERFSAQQFPDLHSELNLSSLELGDSALYFCASSVETLHDTQYFGPGTRLTVL.

A few counts support this clonotype. The chain links TRBV4-2 to TRBJ2-1; D is possibly TRBD2 (5 bases). The CDR3 runs 17 residues. Germline assignment: CDR1 LGHNA and CDR2 YNFKEQ. V shed 0 bases and J shed 2 bases, with 14 bases lying between them. CDR3 nucleotide sequence: TGTGCCAGCAGCCAAGAACTATCAGCGGCAGCCTACAATGAGCAGTTCTTC. The encoded protein is CASSQELSAAAYNEQFF.

V and J are TRBV6-1 and TRBJ2-5; D may be TRBD2 (6 bases). The V end was cut by 0 bases, the J end by 3 bases, with 11 bases between. The CDR3 covers 15 residues. The germline gives CDR1 MNHNS, CDR2 SASEGT. The CDR3 protein is CASSEAPGLEETQYF. In DNA, the CDR3 is TGTGCCAGCAGTGAAGCCCCGGGACTGGAAGAGACCCAGTACTTC.

The chain uses TRBV20-1 and TRBJ2-1; perhaps TRBD1 as D (5 bases). This CDR3 has 13 residues. V lost 5 bases, J lost 2 bases, and 10 bases lay in between. CDR1 is DFQATT and CDR2 is SNEGSKA in the germline V gene (reference sequence). The CDR3 loop is CSAVRTTYNEQFF. The CDR3 nucleotides are TGCAGTGCTGTCCGGACAACCTACAATGAGCAGTTCTTC.

This clonotype came up a few times. The chain combines TRBV6-6 with TRBJ2-4; D ambiguous. Judging by the DNA end, TRBJ2-7 fits better; the J call may be wrong. Germline V gene sequence: CDR1 MNHNY, CDR2 SVGAGI (reference sequence). This CDR3 has 16 amino acids. The CDR3 is CASSYLRPGLAGEQYF. The CDR3 bases are TGTGCCAGCAGTTACCTGCGTCCTGGTCTGGCTGGCGAGCAGTACTTC.